These 8 T cell receptor beta chains share one sample of origin, sequenced in a study of blood T cell repertoires in COVID-19. Some clones are missing from TCRdb's copy, which holds only in-frame ones; the method was immunoSEQ multiplex PCR. The sample contains about 170,000 clones, roughly 84% of which appear only once. Material: peripheral blood. Every receptor here comes from a woman aged 80 or over with active or convalescent COVID-19.

The rearrangement joins TRBV19 to TRBJ1-2; 10 nucleotides align to TRBD1. Germline CDR1 reads LNHDA; CDR2 reads SQIVND (reference sequence). V lost 4 bases and J lost 8; bases outside the gene matches: 7. This CDR3 has 14 amino acids. The CDR3 DNA is TGTGCCAGTAGTAGTCCCGGGACAGGGGACGGCTACACCTTC. The encoded protein is CASSSPGTGDGYTF.

The gene calls are TRBV6-5 and TRBJ1-4; weak D call: TRBD1 (5 bases). The CDR3 is 14 residues long. The germline gives CDR1 MNHEY, CDR2 SVGAGI. Between the trimmed V and J ends, which lost 6 bases and 3 bases, there was a span of 11 bases. The CDR3 nucleotides are TGTGCCAGCAGCAGGGTGGGGTCTAATGAAAAACTGTTTTTT. It encodes CASSRVGSNEKLFF.

CDR3 loop: CASSMGRGQPQHF. For the CDR3, the DNA is TGTGCCAGCTCAATGGGCAGGGGACAGCCCCAGCATTTT. The chain employs TRBV18 and TRBJ1-5; a weak D match, TRBD1 (6 bases). Germline CDR1 reads KGHSH; CDR2 reads LQKENI. The CDR3 extends over 13 amino acids. V lost 5 bases and J lost 7, with 12 bases in between. Full variable domain (rest looked up from reference TRBV18 and TRBJ1-5): NAGVMQNPRHLVRRRGQEARLRCSPMKGHSHVYWYRQLPEEGLKFMVYLQKENIIDESGMPKERFSAEFPKEGPSILRIQQVVRGDSAAYFCASSMGRGQPQHFGDGTRLSIL.

This chain connects TRBV15 to TRBJ2-1, with TRBD2 as a possible D gene (7 bases). Trimming cost V 8 bases and J 2 bases, with 13 bases left between them. This CDR3 has 14 amino acids. CDR1 is LNHNV and CDR2 is YYDKDF in the germline V gene (reference sequence). This CDR3 is CATWEGGTYNEQFF. The CDR3, as DNA: TGTGCCACCTGGGAGGGGGGGACCTACAATGAGCAGTTCTTC.

The chain carries TRBV19 and TRBJ1-5, with no clear D. The CDR3 sequence is 14 residues long. V gave up 1 base and J gave up 3 bases, with 7 bases separating them. Germline V gives CDR1 LNHDA, CDR2 SQIVND (reference sequence). The DNA of the CDR3 is TGTGCCAGTAGTATAGCCAGACACAATCAGCCCCAGCATTTT. It specifies CASSIARHNQPQHF.

The rearrangement joins TRBV5-1 to TRBJ1-1; D remains unclear. Between the trimmed V and J ends, which lost 2 bases and 4 bases, there was a span of 9 bases. Germline V gene sequence: CDR1 SGHRS, CDR2 YFSETQ. The CDR3 is 13 amino acids. The CDR3: CASSFVGITEAFF. The CDR3 DNA sequence: TGCGCCAGCAGCTTCGTCGGGATCACTGAAGCTTTCTTT.

This clone was counted a few times. The rearrangement links TRBV28 to TRBJ1-2; 8 bases match TRBD1. Germline V gene data show CDR1 as MDHEN and CDR2 as SYDVKM. The CDR3 is 16 residues long. V lost 4 bases, J lost 9 bases, and 16 bases stayed unmatched. CDR3 sequence (DNA): TGTGCCAGCAGTTCATCCGGGACAGGCGGTTATGGAAGCTACACCTTC. Protein sequence: CASSSSGTGGYGSYTF.

V gene TRBV7-3 combines with J gene TRBJ2-1, with TRBD1 identical over 11 bases. The V and J ends lost 5 bases and 7 bases, in that order; junction bases with no gene match: 7. Looked up from germline, CDR1 is SGHTA and CDR2 is FQGTGA. The CDR3 runs to 15 residues. For the CDR3, the DNA is TGTGCCAGCAGCAGGCTAGGACAGGGGGCTAATGAGCAGTTCTTC. This sequence encodes CASSRLGQGANEQFF. The complete variable domain, with remaining parts taken from reference TRBV7-3 and TRBJ2-1, reads GAGVSQTPSNKVTEKGKYVELRCDPISGHTALYWYRQSLGQGPEFLIYFQGTGAADDSGLPNDRFFAVRPEGSVSTLKIQRTERGDSAVYLCASSRLGQGANEQFFGPGTRLTVL.